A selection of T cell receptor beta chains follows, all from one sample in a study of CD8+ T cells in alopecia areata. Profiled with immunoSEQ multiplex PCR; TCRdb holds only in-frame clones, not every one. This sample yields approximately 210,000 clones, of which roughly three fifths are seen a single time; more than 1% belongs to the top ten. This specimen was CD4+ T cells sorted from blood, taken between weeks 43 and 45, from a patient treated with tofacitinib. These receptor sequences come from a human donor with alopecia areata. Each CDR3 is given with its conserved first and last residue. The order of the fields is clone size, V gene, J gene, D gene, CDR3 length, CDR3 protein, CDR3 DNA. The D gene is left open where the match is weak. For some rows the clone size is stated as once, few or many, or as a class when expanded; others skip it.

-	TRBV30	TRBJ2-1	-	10	CACHIDEQFF	TGTGCCTGTCATATAGATGAGCAGTTCTTC
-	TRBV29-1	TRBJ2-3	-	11	CSVDRTDTQYF	TGCAGCGTTGATAGAACAGATACGCAGTATTTT
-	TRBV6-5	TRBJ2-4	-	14	CASSYSSLGGIQYF	TGTGCCAGCAGTTACTCGAGCCTGGGGGGAATTCAGTACTTC
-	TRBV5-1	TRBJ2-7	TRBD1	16	CASSFLNRGHSYEQYF	TGCGCCAGCAGCTTCCTCAACAGGGGTCATTCCTACGAGCAGTACTTC
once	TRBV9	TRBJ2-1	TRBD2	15	CASSVLAGGYNEQFF	TGTGCCAGCAGCGTACTAGCGGGGGGTTACAATGAGCAGTTCTTC
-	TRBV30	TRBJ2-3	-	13	CAWREGSTDTQYF	TGTGCCTGGAGAGAGGGCAGCACAGATACGCAGTATTTT
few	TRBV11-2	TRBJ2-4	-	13	CASSPTPGNIQYF	TGTGCCAGCAGCCCCACCCCAGGGAACATTCAGTACTTC
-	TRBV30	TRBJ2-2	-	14	CAWSVQGGTGELFF	TGTGCCTGGAGTGTACAGGGCGGCACCGGGGAGCTGTTTTTT
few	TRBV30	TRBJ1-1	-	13	CAWSGRGNTEAFF	TGTGCCTGGTCCGGACGGGGGAACACTGAAGCTTTCTTT
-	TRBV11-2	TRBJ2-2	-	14	CASSLSLNTGELFF	TGTGCCAGCAGCTTATCCCTCAACACCGGGGAGCTGTTTTTT
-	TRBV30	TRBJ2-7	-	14	CAWSVLDTPYEQYF	TGTGCCTGGAGTGTCCTGGACACTCCCTACGAGCAGTACTTC
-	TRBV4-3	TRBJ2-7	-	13	CASSLGLKGEQYF	TGCGCCAGCAGCCTAGGGCTTAAAGGCGAGCAGTACTTC
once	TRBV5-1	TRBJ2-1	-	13	CASSLSTTNEQFF	TGCGCCAGCAGCTTGTCGACGACCAATGAGCAGTTCTTC
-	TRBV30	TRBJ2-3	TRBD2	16	CAWSRTPGLGIDTQYF	TGTGCCTGGAGCCGCACACCGGGACTAGGGATAGATACGCAGTATTTT
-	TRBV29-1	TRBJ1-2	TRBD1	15	CSVTFYLTGGDGYTF	TGCAGCGTAACCTTCTACCTCACAGGGGGCGATGGCTACACCTTC
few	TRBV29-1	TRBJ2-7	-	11	CSALTLYEQYF	TGCAGCGCCCTGACACTGTACGAGCAGTACTTC
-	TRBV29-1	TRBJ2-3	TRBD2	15	CSVPSLAGGTDTQYF	TGCAGCGTCCCTTCGCTAGCGGGGGGCACAGATACGCAGTATTTT
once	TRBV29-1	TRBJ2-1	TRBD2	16	CSVARGLAGAGNEQFF	TGCAGCGTGGCTAGGGGCCTAGCGGGGGCCGGTAATGAGCAGTTCTTC
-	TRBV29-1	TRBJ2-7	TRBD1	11	CSGTGMDEQYF	TGCAGCGGGACAGGTATGGACGAGCAGTACTTC
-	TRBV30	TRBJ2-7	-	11	CAWKSVYEQYF	TGTGCCTGGAAATCCGTCTACGAGCAGTACTTC
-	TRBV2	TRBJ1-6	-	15	CASSSGTGAIPPLHF	TGTGCCAGCAGTTCCGGGACCGGGGCTATTCCACCCCTCCACTTT
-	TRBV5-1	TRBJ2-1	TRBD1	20	CASSSDGTGGLRRSYNEQFF	TGCGCCAGCAGCTCGGACGGGACAGGGGGATTACGGAGGTCCTACAATGAGCAGTTCTTC
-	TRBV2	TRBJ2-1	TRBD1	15	CASSEARTGGGEQFF	TGTGCCAGCAGTGAAGCTAGGACAGGGGGTGGTGAGCAGTTCTTC
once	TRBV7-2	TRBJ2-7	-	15	CASSLGVLRRGEQYF	TGTGCCAGCAGCTTAGGAGTTTTGCGGCGAGGCGAGCAGTACTTC
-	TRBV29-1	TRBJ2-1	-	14	CSVEPLQLLNEQFF	TGCAGCGTTGAACCTCTACAGCTTTTGAATGAGCAGTTCTTC
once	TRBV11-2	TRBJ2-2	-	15	CASSLGLAFAGELFF	TGTGCCAGCAGCTTAGGGCTAGCGTTCGCCGGGGAGCTGTTTTTT
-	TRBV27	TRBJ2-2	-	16	CASSSRGHMNTGELFF	TGTGCCAGCAGTTCACGGGGACATATGAACACCGGGGAGCTGTTTTTT
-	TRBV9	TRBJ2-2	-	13	CASSPASTGELFF	TGTGCCAGCAGCCCAGCCAGCACCGGGGAGCTGTTTTTT
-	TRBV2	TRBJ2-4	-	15	CASSARPLAKNIQYF	TGTGCCAGCAGTGCCCGACCCTTAGCCAAAAACATTCAGTACTTC
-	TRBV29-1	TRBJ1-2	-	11	CSTAQVQVYTF	TGCAGTACAGCACAAGTACAAGTCTACACCTTC
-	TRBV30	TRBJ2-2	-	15	CAWGSETSNTGELFF	TGTGCCTGGGGATCCGAGACAAGCAACACCGGGGAGCTGTTTTTT
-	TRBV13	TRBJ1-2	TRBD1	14	CASRSTGGGYGYTF	TGTGCCAGCAGATCGACAGGGGGCGGCTATGGCTACACCTTC
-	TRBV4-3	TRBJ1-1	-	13	CASSHGGNTEAFF	TGCGCCAGCAGCCACGGGGGGAACACTGAAGCTTTCTTT
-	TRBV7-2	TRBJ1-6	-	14	CASSLSSYNSPLHF	TGTGCCAGCAGCCTGAGCTCCTATAATTCACCCCTCCACTTT
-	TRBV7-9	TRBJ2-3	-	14	CASSLFGGVDTQYF	TGTGCCAGCAGCTTATTCGGGGGCGTAGATACGCAGTATTTT
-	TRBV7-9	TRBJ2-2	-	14	CASSYPATTGELFF	TGTGCCAGCAGTTACCCTGCCACCACCGGGGAGCTGTTTTTT
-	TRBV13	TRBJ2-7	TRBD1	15	CASSVQGASSYEQYF	TGTGCCAGCAGTGTCCAGGGGGCCAGCTCCTACGAGCAGTACTTC
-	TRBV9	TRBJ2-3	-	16	CASSIRQTTSTDTQYF	TGTGCCAGCAGCATAAGACAGACTACTAGCACAGATACGCAGTATTTT
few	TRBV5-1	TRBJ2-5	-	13	CASSFVGQETQYF	TGTGCCAGCAGCTTTGTTGGGCAAGAGACCCAGTACTTC
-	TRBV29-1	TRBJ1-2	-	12	CSVEDVFYGYTF	TGCAGCGTTGAAGATGTGTTCTATGGCTACACCTTC
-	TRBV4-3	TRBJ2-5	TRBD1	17	CASSQDYGQGPLATQYF	TGCGCCAGCAGCCAAGATTACGGACAGGGCCCTTTGGCGACCCAGTACTTC
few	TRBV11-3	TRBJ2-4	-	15	CASSLDPDSASIQYF	TGTGCCAGCAGCTTAGATCCCGACAGCGCGAGCATTCAGTACTTC
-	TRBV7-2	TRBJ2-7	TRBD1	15	CASSRDRASSYEQYF	TGTGCCAGCAGCCGGGACAGGGCGAGCTCCTACGAGCAGTACTTC